These 22 T cell receptor beta chains came from one sample sequenced in a study of cytomegalovirus exposure and HLA in healthy donors. This PCR relied on a set of 60 Vbeta primers and 13 Jbeta primers. Data came from immunoSEQ multiplex PCR; TCRdb stores just in-frame clones and leaves some out. This repertoire includes about 72,000 clones. The sequencing input was PBMCs. The receptors come from a man aged 45 to 65 in good health and CMV-seropositive.

V gene TRBV5-1 combines with J gene TRBJ1-4; the D is unclear. The V gene's germline CDR1 is SGHRS and CDR2 YFSETQ. The CDR3 contains 15 residues. The germline V and J ends were trimmed by 0 bases and 8 bases, with 14 bases remaining between them. CDR3 amino acids: CASSLESTADEKLFF. The CDR3 DNA follows: TGCGCCAGCAGCTTGGAGTCAACAGCAGACGAAAAACTGTTTTTT.

The chain carries TRBV4-1 and TRBJ2-7, with D perhaps TRBD1 (7 bases). Trimming stripped 1 base from V and 3 bases from J, with 19 bases between. The germline gives CDR1 MGHRA, CDR2 YSYEKL. The CDR3 runs to 17 residues. The CDR3 here is CASSQVRRRGVGYEQYF. The DNA of the CDR3 is TGCGCCAGCAGCCAAGTTCGGCGCAGGGGGGTGGGCTACGAGCAGTACTTC.

This sequence joins TRBV9 and TRBJ2-1; 7 nucleotides line up with TRBD2. With V trimmed by 2 bases and J by 0 bases, 2 bases remained unmatched. The CDR3 totals 15 residues. The germline V gene encodes CDR1 SGDLS and CDR2 YYNGEE. The DNA of the CDR3 is TGTGCCAGCAGCGTGGGACTAAGCTCCTACAATGAGCAGTTCTTC. Translation: CASSVGLSSYNEQFF. Using reference TRBV9 and TRBJ2-1 for the parts outside the CDR3, the full variable domain is DSGVTQTPKHLITATGQRVTLRCSPRSGDLSVYWYQQSLDQGLQFLIQYYNGEERAKGNILERFSAQQFPDLHSELNLSSLELGDSALYFCASSVGLSSYNEQFFGPGTRLTVL.

The chain has TRBV9 and TRBJ2-4; 9 bases fit TRBD1. Trimming removed 4 bases from V and 9 bases from J; junction bases left unmatched: 5. The germline CDR1 and CDR2 sequences are SGDLS and YYNGEE. The CDR3 sequence is 13 residues long. The CDR3, as DNA: TGTGCCAGCAGCTGGACAGGGGAGGGCATTCAGTACTTC. This codes for CASSWTGEGIQYF.

The CDR3 coding sequence is TGCGCCAGCAGCCCCGGACTAGGTCCCAATGAGCAGTTCTTC. This encodes CASSPGLGPNEQFF. The gene calls are TRBV5-1 and TRBJ2-1; 7 nucleotides match TRBD2. This CDR3 is built from 14 residues. CDR1 is SGHRS, CDR2 YFSETQ, per germline. V lost 4 bases and J lost 6; bases outside the gene matches: 7.

This rearrangement joins TRBV7-9 to TRBJ2-3; perhaps TRBD2 as D (7 bases). Germline lookup yields CDR1 SEHNR and CDR2 FQNEAQ (reference sequence). This CDR3 spans 18 amino acids. The ends were cut back, 4 bases at V and 1 base at J, with 21 bases in the middle. This chain's CDR3 is CASSWDGGLVSGTDTQYF. As DNA, the CDR3 is TGTGCCAGCAGCTGGGACGGGGGGCTCGTCAGTGGCACAGATACGCAGTATTTT.

This rearrangement joins TRBV7-2 to TRBJ2-7; 7 bases match TRBD2. Germline V gene lookup returns CDR1 SGHTA and CDR2 FQGNSA. Trimming removed 5 bases from V and 3 bases from J; junction bases left unmatched: 4. The CDR3 runs to 13 residues. The chain's CDR3 is CASSIAGVYEQYF. CDR3 coding DNA: TGTGCCAGCAGCATTGCGGGGGTCTACGAGCAGTACTTC.

The chain couples TRBV5-1 to TRBJ1-2; D is unresolved. Germline V lookup: CDR1 SGHRS, CDR2 YFSETQ. Trimming pared 1 base from V and 0 bases from J, leaving 4 bases between. The CDR3 spans 13 residues. The DNA for the CDR3 is TGCGCCAGCAGCTTGCCGGCTAACTATGGCTACACCTTC. It codes for CASSLPANYGYTF. Supplemented by reference TRBV5-1 and TRBJ1-2, the full variable domain reads KAGVTQTPRYLIKTRGQQVTLSCSPISGHRSVSWYQQTPGQGLQFLFEYFSETQRNKGNFPGRFSGRQFSNSRSEMNVSTLELGDSALYLCASSLPANYGYTFGSGTRLTVV.

The chain couples TRBV12-5 to TRBJ1-5, with D unresolved. This CDR3 spans 14 amino acids. V dropped 5 bases and J dropped 7 bases, with 15 bases sitting between them. Germline-derived CDR1 and CDR2 are LGHNT and FRNRAP. CDR3 in amino acids: CASGPPAAGQPQHF. CDR3 bases: TGTGCTAGTGGTCCCCCCGCGGCTGGGCAGCCCCAGCATTTT.

The chain carries TRBV6-5 and TRBJ2-3, with 8 positions matching TRBD2. The CDR3 sequence is 13 residues long. The V segment lost 6 bases and the J segment 2 bases; nucleotides outside the gene matches: 1. CDR1 is MNHEY, CDR2 SVGAGI, per germline. CDR3 region: CASRREVTDTQYF. The CDR3 DNA sequence: TGTGCCAGCAGGCGGGAGGTCACAGATACGCAGTATTTT.

The rearrangement joins TRBV9 to TRBJ1-6; 7 bases are a match to TRBD1. This CDR3 has 16 residues. CDR1 and CDR2 from the germline V gene are SGDLS and YYNGEE. Trimming cost V 3 bases and J 7 bases; bases outside gene matches: 10. This CDR3 is CASSGHRDSSNSPLHF. DNA of the CDR3: TGTGCCAGCAGCGGACACCGGGACAGTTCAAATTCACCCCTCCACTTT.

The V and J genes are TRBV7-3 and TRBJ2-1; 7 nucleotides agree with TRBD2. V gave up 6 bases and J gave up 7 bases; unmatched junction bases: 9. CDR1 and CDR2 (germline): SGHTA, FQGTGA. The CDR3 runs 14 residues. CDR3 region: CASSPGRTGNEQFF. The CDR3 DNA reads TGTGCCAGCAGTCCCGGGAGGACGGGGAATGAGCAGTTCTTC.

This chain connects TRBV4-1 to TRBJ2-2, with TRBD1 as a possible D gene (7 bases). There are 15 residues in the CDR3. CDR1 is MGHRA and CDR2 is YSYEKL in the germline V gene. V was trimmed by 2 bases and J by 6 bases, leaving 13 bases between them. The CDR3 nucleotides read TGCGCCAGCAGCCAACACACAGGGGAGGCCGGGGAGCTGTTTTTT. It codes for CASSQHTGEAGELFF.

The chain combines TRBV9 with TRBJ2-7; tentative D call: TRBD2 (6 bases). In germline, CDR1 is SGDLS, CDR2 YYNGEE. CDR3 length: 15 residues. The V end was cut by 3 bases, the J end by 0 bases, with 13 bases between. CDR3 loop: CASSGTRDGSYEQYF. As DNA, the CDR3 is TGTGCCAGCAGCGGGACGCGGGACGGCTCCTACGAGCAGTACTTC.

The genes are TRBV10-3 and TRBJ1-1, with TRBD1 identical over 8 bases. The length of the CDR3 is 15 residues. Germline V gene sequence: CDR1 ENHRY, CDR2 SYGVKD. J was trimmed by 4 bases and V by 5 bases; bases with no gene match: 9. CDR3 in amino acids: CAISSQLTGATEAFF. The CDR3 DNA sequence: TGTGCCATCAGTTCCCAGCTGACAGGGGCCACTGAAGCTTTCTTT.

The chain combines TRBV19 with TRBJ2-1; possible D gene TRBD2, 5 bases. The germline V and J ends were trimmed by 5 bases and 6 bases, with 8 bases remaining between them. Germline V gives CDR1 LNHDA, CDR2 SQIVND (reference sequence). CDR3 length: 12 amino acids. CDR3 loop: CASSLGGNEQFF. The CDR3, as DNA: TGTGCCAGTAGTCTCGGAGGCAATGAGCAGTTCTTC.

This rearrangement joins TRBV10-2 to TRBJ2-7; D is uncertain. The V end was cut by 11 bases, the J end by 3 bases, with 11 bases between. Germline V gene sequence: CDR1 WSHSY, CDR2 SAAADI. This CDR3 is built from 11 residues. Here the CDR3 reads CAAGDVYEQYV. The CDR3 DNA follows: TGCGCCGCTGGAGACGTCTACGAGCAGTACGTC.

V and J are TRBV12-5 and TRBJ2-1; D might be TRBD2 (6 bases). This CDR3 spans 15 amino acids. V was cut by 6 bases and J by 3 bases, with 15 bases left in between. Germline loops: CDR1 LGHNT, CDR2 FRNRAP. CDR3 coding DNA: TGTGCTAGTGGCCCCCGGGGGTCAGGCTACAATGAGCAGTTCTTC. Translated, it gives CASGPRGSGYNEQFF.

This sequence joins TRBV5-1 and TRBJ1-6, with no clear D. The germline CDR1 and CDR2 sequences are SGHRS and YFSETQ. Trimming left V 4 bases short and J 6 bases short, with 11 bases between. The CDR3 is made up of 14 amino acids. CDR3 sequence reads: CASSREGSNSPLHF. CDR3 bases: TGCGCCAGCAGCCGAGAGGGTTCTAATTCACCCCTCCACTTT. The full variable domain, in which reference TRBV5-1 and TRBJ1-6 provide the parts outside the CDR3, is KAGVTQTPRYLIKTRGQQVTLSCSPISGHRSVSWYQQTPGQGLQFLFEYFSETQRNKGNFPGRFSGRQFSNSRSEMNVSTLELGDSALYLCASSREGSNSPLHFGNGTRLTVT.

V is TRBV7-9 and J is TRBJ1-5; no definite D call. This CDR3 spans 12 amino acids. Germline lookup yields CDR1 SEHNR and CDR2 FQNEAQ (reference sequence). The V end lost 3 bases, the J end lost 7 bases, and 7 bases lay between the germline ends. CDR3 region: CASSFEVQPQHF. The CDR3 nucleotides read TGTGCCAGCAGCTTTGAGGTGCAGCCCCAGCATTTT.

The CDR3 loop reads CASSSRSGVSNYGYTF. In DNA form, the CDR3 reads TGTGCCAGCAGCTCAAGGTCGGGGGTATCGAACTATGGCTACACCTTC. V gene TRBV9 combines with J gene TRBJ1-2; the D gene is possibly TRBD1 (5 bases). Germline-derived CDR1 and CDR2 are SGDLS and YYNGEE. The germline V and J ends were trimmed by 4 bases and 2 bases, with 18 bases remaining between them. This CDR3 is built from 16 residues.

V usage is TRBV7-2 and J usage is TRBJ2-3, with 11 bases fitting TRBD2. The CDR3 totals 16 residues. With V trimmed by 5 bases and J by 2 bases, 6 bases remained unmatched. Germline CDR1 and CDR2: SGHTA and FQGNSA. The CDR3 is CASSQLAGAVTDTQYF. The CDR3 DNA reads TGTGCCAGCAGCCAACTAGCGGGGGCTGTCACAGATACGCAGTATTTT.